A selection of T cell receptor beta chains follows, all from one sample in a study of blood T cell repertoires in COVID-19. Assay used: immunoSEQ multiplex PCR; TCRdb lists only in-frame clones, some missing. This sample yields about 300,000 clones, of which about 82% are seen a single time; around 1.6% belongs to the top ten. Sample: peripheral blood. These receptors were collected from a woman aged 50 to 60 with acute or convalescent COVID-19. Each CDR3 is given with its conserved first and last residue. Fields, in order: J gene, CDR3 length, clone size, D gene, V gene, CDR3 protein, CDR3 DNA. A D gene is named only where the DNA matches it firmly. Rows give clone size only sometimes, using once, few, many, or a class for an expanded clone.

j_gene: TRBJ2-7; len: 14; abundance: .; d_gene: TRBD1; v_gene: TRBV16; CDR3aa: CASSAQGRSKEQYF; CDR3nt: TGTGCCAGCAGCGCACAGGGGAGATCTAAGGAGCAGTACTTC
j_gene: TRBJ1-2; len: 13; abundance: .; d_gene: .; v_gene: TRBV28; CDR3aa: CASSFTGNYGYTF; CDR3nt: TGTGCCAGCAGTTTCACAGGGAACTATGGCTACACCTTC
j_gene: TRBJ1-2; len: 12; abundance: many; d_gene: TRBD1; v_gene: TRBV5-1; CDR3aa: CASSYGQGGYTF; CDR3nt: TGCGCCAGCAGCTACGGACAGGGAGGCTACACCTTC
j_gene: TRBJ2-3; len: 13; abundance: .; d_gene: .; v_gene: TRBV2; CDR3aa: CASSRLATDTQYF; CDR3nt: TGTGCCAGCAGTCGTTTAGCCACAGATACGCAGTATTTT
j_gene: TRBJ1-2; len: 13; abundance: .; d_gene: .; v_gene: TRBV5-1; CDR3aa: CASSLGGDYGYTF; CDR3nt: TGCGCCAGCAGCTTGGGGGGAGATTATGGCTACACCTTC
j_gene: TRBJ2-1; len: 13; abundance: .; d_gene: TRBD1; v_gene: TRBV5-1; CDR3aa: CASSLQGENEQFF; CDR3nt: TGCGCCAGCAGCTTGCAGGGGGAAAATGAGCAGTTCTTC
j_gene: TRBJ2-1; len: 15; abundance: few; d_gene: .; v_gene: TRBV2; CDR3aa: CASSDSGGAYNEQFF; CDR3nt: TGTGCCAGCAGTGACTCGGGGGGCGCATACAATGAGCAGTTCTTC
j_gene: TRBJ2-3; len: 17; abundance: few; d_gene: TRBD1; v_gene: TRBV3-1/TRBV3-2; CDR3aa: CASSPGRTGRNTDTQYF; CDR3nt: TGTGCCAGCAGCCCCGGTCGGACAGGGAGAAATACAGATACGCAGTATTTT
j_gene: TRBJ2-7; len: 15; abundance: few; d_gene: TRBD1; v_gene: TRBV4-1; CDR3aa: CASSQDRTGTYEQYF; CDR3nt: TGCGCCAGCAGCCAAGATAGGACAGGAACCTACGAGCAGTACTTC
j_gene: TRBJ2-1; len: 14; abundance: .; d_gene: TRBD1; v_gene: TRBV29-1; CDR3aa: CSALRQGLSNEQFF; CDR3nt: TGCAGCGCCTTAAGACAGGGGCTTAGCAATGAGCAGTTCTTC
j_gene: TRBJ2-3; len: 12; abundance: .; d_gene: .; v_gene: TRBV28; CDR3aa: CASSRLPDTQYF; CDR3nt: TGTGCCAGCAGCCGACTCCCGGATACGCAGTATTTT
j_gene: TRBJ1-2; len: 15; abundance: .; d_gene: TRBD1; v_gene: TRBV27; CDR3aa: CASSPGTGSSGGYTF; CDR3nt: TGTGCCAGCAGTCCGGGGACAGGGTCCTCGGGAGGCTACACCTTC
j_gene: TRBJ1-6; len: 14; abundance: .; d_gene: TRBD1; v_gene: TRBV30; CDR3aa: CAWRLQGARGPLHF; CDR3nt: TGTGCCTGGAGATTACAGGGGGCGCGAGGACCCCTCCACTTT
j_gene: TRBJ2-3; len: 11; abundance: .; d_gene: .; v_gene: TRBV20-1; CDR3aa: CSSGSTDTQYF; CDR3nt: TGCAGTTCGGGGAGCACAGATACGCAGTATTTT
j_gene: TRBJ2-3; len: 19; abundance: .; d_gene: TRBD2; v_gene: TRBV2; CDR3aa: CASSEPGTSGTTSTDTQYF; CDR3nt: TGTGCCAGCAGTGAACCCGGGACTAGCGGGACTACTAGCACAGATACGCAGTATTTT
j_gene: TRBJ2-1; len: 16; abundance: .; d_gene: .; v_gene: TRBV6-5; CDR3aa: CASSYRGRGANNEQFF; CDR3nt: TGTGCCAGCAGTTACCGCGGGCGGGGAGCCAACAATGAGCAGTTCTTC
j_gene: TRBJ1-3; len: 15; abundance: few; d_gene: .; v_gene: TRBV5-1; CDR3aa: CASSSQGGTGNTIYF; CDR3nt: TGCGCCAGCAGCTCACAGGGTGGGACTGGAAACACCATATATTTT
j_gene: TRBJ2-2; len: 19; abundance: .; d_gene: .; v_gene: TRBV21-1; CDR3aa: CASSKSSGSGTLYAGELFF; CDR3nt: TGTGCCAGCAGCAAATCTTCGGGGAGCGGGACACTCTACGCCGGGGAGCTGTTTTTT
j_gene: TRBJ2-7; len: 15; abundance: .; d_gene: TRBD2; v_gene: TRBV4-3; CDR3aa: CASSQAPSGTYEQYF; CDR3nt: TGCGCCAGCAGCCAAGCTCCTAGCGGAACCTACGAGCAGTACTTC